These 3 T cell receptor beta chains originate from one sample sequenced in a study of blood T cell repertoires in COVID-19. Sequencing was performed with immunoSEQ multiplex PCR; in TCRdb, only in-frame clones are kept and a portion is missing. The sample contains about 160,000 clones, around 92% of which appear only once. The sample comprised peripheral blood. The receptor source for this set is a man aged 25 to 40 with COVID-19, enrolled during active disease.

The genes are TRBV18 and TRBJ2-7, with D maybe TRBD2 (6 bases). Trimming left V 3 bases short and J 0 bases short, with 15 bases between. The CDR3 consists of 16 residues. Germline V gene data show CDR1 as KGHSH and CDR2 as LQKENI. The CDR3 reads CASSPPSARSSYEQYF. CDR3 nucleotide sequence: TGTGCCAGCTCACCCCCTAGCGCCCGGAGCTCCTACGAGCAGTACTTC.

DNA of the CDR3: TGTGCCAGTTCTCCGGGACACGGGAACACTGAAGCTTTCTTT. Translated: CASSPGHGNTEAFF. The V gene is TRBV18, the J gene TRBJ1-1; TRBD1 might be the D (6 bases). The CDR3 loop spans 14 amino acids. Trimming removed 9 bases at V and 1 base at J, with 15 bases between. The V gene's germline CDR1 is KGHSH and CDR2 LQKENI.

The V call is TRBV9, the J call TRBJ1-2; TRBD1 matches 12 bases. After removal of 3 bases from V and 8 bases from J, the junction contained 11 bases not matched to a gene. The CDR3 has 16 residues. Germline assignment: CDR1 SGDLS and CDR2 YYNGEE. The CDR3 DNA reads as TGTGCCAGCAGCGGCGAAGGGACAGGGGGCTCCGGGGGCTACACCTTC. This sequence encodes CASSGEGTGGSGGYTF.